This TCR beta chain was documented in a study of blood T cell repertoires in COVID-19. Profiling relied on immunoSEQ multiplex PCR, and the TCRdb table lists in-frame clones only, not all of them. The sample holds some 430,000 clones, 90% seen once. Recruits, aged roughly 18 to 100 years, lived in 24 US areas. The germline V and J ends were trimmed by 0 bases and 7 bases, with 13 bases remaining between them. The germline V gene encodes CDR1 GTSNPN and CDR2 SVGIG (reference sequence). This CDR3 is 15 amino acids long. This clonotype was sampled from a man younger than 30 who had recovered from COVID-19. Material for sequencing was PBMCs or T cells enriched from blood (not recorded which). The V call is TRBV30, the J call TRBJ1-6; a possible D gene is TRBD1 (6 bases). The CDR3 DNA reads as TGTGCCTGGAGTGTCGAGGGACATTACAATTCACCCCTCCACTTT. This translates into CAWSVEGHYNSPLHF.